Below, 25 T cell receptor beta chains from the same sample are listed, as sequenced in a study of Ad26.COV2.S vaccination and SARS-CoV-2 variants (dated by TCRdb to the early 2020s). According to the study, the label for this sample's time point signals: individuals recovered from natural SARS-CoV-2 infection. Libraries were prepared through the immunoSEQ multiplex PCR assay. Held by TCRdb, this immuneACCESS table contains in-frame sequences only and omits some clones. Under half of the omission traces to an unresolved V gene where checked; the cause of the rest is unknown. In this sample the table shows 150,000 to 200,000 clones, 87% of which occur a single time. The top ten hold more than 4.5% of the sample. The specimen comprised peripheral blood, sampled after recovery from COVID-19. The receptors stem from a human donor who had recovered from COVID-19.

The J gene is TRBJ2-7, the V gene TRBV29-1; tentatively, D is TRBD1 (5 bases). Germline CDR1 is SQVTM and CDR2 is ANQGSEA. V dropped 4 bases and J dropped 7 bases, with 17 bases sitting between them. The CDR3 totals 13 residues. The CDR3 is CSVAGRVSTEQYF. The CDR3 bases are TGCAGCGTTGCCGGCAGGGTGAGTACTGAGCAGTACTTC.

V gene TRBV6-5 combines with J gene TRBJ2-1; D is undetermined. Between the trimmed V and J ends, which lost 0 bases and 4 bases, there was a span of 7 bases. Germline lookup yields CDR1 MNHEY and CDR2 SVGAGI. The CDR3 consists of 14 residues. Here the CDR3 reads CASSYSRVYNEQFF. The CDR3 coding sequence is TGTGCCAGCAGTTACTCCCGGGTTTACAATGAGCAGTTCTTC.

V usage is TRBV5-1 and J usage is TRBJ2-3, with 9 nucleotides matching TRBD2. This CDR3 spans 16 amino acids. Losses at the gene ends were 7 bases for V and 1 base for J; bases not matched to a gene: 10. CDR1 SGHRS and CDR2 YFSETQ come from the germline V gene. The CDR3 loop is CASRISSGIRTDTQYF. The CDR3 DNA follows: TGCGCCAGCCGGATCTCTAGCGGGATTCGCACAGATACGCAGTATTTT.

The chain employs TRBV9 and TRBJ2-2; TRBD2 matches 8 bases. Germline CDR1 and CDR2: SGDLS and YYNGEE. CDR3 length: 17 residues. The V and J ends lost 1 base and 7 bases, in that order; junction bases with no gene match: 12. The chain's CDR3 is CASSVSAGREISGELFF. Here the CDR3 DNA reads TGTGCCAGCAGCGTAAGTGCCGGGAGGGAGATAAGCGGGGAGCTGTTTTTT.

This chain joins TRBV10-3 and TRBJ1-2; D may be TRBD1 (5 bases). Germline V gene lookup returns CDR1 ENHRY and CDR2 SYGVKD. There are 15 residues in the CDR3. V lost 0 bases and J lost 4, with 12 bases in between. In DNA form, the CDR3 reads TGTGCCATCAGTGAGTCCAACGGGGGGATCTATGGCTACACCTTC. This sequence encodes CAISESNGGIYGYTF.

This clone showed up just once. The J gene is TRBJ2-5, the V gene TRBV27; D gene ambiguous. Trimming removed 7 bases at V and 2 bases at J, with 14 bases between. Germline assignment: CDR1 MNHEY and CDR2 SMNVEV (reference sequence). CDR3 length: 14 residues. CDR3 sequence reads: CASMIKEKQETQYF. The DNA for the CDR3 is TGTGCCAGCATGATAAAAGAAAAACAAGAGACCCAGTACTTC.

The genes are TRBV9 and TRBJ2-7, with D maybe TRBD2 (6 bases). Germline values: CDR1 SGDLS, CDR2 YYNGEE. There are 14 residues in the CDR3. With 0 bases removed from V and 5 bases from J, the gap between germline ends came to 12 bases. CDR3 coding DNA: TGTGCCAGCAGCGTAGGAGGGACTCTTAACGAGCAGTACTTC. This codes for CASSVGGTLNEQYF.

The chain links TRBV30 to TRBJ2-3; D remains ambiguous. The CDR3 covers 13 residues. Germline-derived CDR1 and CDR2 are GTSNPN and SVGIG (reference sequence). With 0 bases removed from V and 3 bases from J, the gap between germline ends came to 7 bases. The CDR3 DNA follows: TGTGCCTGGAGTGTACGCGGTACAGATACGCAGTATTTT. Amino acid sequence: CAWSVRGTDTQYF. Supplemented by reference TRBV30 and TRBJ2-3, the full variable domain reads SQTIHQWPATLVQPVGSPLSLECTVEGTSNPNLYWYRQAAGRGLQLLFYSVGIGQISSEVPQNLSASRPQDRQFILSSKKLLLSDSGFYLCAWSVRGTDTQYFGPGTRLTVL.

The genes are TRBV19 and TRBJ2-7; no reliable D call. The CDR3 runs to 15 residues. V was shortened by 5 bases and J by 1 base, with 15 bases between the two germline ends. Germline V gene lookup returns CDR1 LNHDA and CDR2 SQIVND (reference sequence). CDR3 sequence reads: CASSGGPSGSYEQYF. The CDR3 DNA sequence: TGTGCCAGTAGTGGTGGACCTTCTGGGTCCTACGAGCAGTACTTC.

V and J are TRBV24-1 and TRBJ2-3; TRBD2 matches at 7 bases. The V and J ends lost 8 bases and 5 bases, in that order; junction bases with no gene match: 18. This CDR3 is built from 17 residues. Per the germline V gene, CDR1 is KGHDR and CDR2 is SFDVKD. The CDR3 coding sequence is TGTGCCACCAAAGGTCCTGGGGGGGAAGGACGGGAAGATACGCAGTATTTT. It yields the protein CATKGPGGEGREDTQYF.

The gene calls are TRBV5-1 and TRBJ1-2; a possible D gene is TRBD1 (6 bases). CDR1 and CDR2 from the germline V gene are SGHRS and YFSETQ. This CDR3 contains 15 residues. Trimming stripped 4 bases from V and 2 bases from J, with 15 bases between. The CDR3 reads CASSTSGTLNYGYTF. The DNA of the CDR3 is TGCGCCAGCAGCACCAGCGGGACACTGAACTATGGCTACACCTTC.

This clone appeared a single time. V usage is TRBV2 and J usage is TRBJ2-1, with a weak D call TRBD2 (7 bases). Germline loops: CDR1 SNHLY, CDR2 FYNNEI. The CDR3 extends over 13 amino acids. V was shortened by 8 bases and J by 0 bases, with 8 bases between the two germline ends. This CDR3 is CASGGASYNEQFF. In DNA form, the CDR3 reads TGTGCCAGCGGGGGGGCCTCCTACAATGAGCAGTTCTTC.

The chain carries TRBV6-4 and TRBJ2-7; possible D gene TRBD2, 5 bases. The germline gives CDR1 MRHNA, CDR2 SNTAGT. Trimming removed 11 bases at V and 1 base at J, with 15 bases between. The CDR3 runs to 13 residues. CDR3 coding DNA: TGTGCCTGCGACGAGCGACTATCCTACGAGCAGTACTTC. Amino acid sequence: CACDERLSYEQYF.

The V gene is TRBV3-1 (or the pseudogene TRBV3-2), the J gene TRBJ2-7; D might be TRBD2 (5 bases). The germline gives CDR1 LGHDT, CDR2 YNNKEL (reference sequence). The length of the CDR3 is 15 residues. Trimming removed 0 bases from V and 5 bases from J, with 14 bases in between. The CDR3 region is CASSQDRRLADEQYF. The DNA for the CDR3 is TGTGCCAGCAGCCAAGATCGGCGGCTAGCTGACGAGCAGTACTTC.

This chain joins TRBV19 and TRBJ1-5; D gene uncertain. This CDR3 region has 14 residues. The V gene's germline CDR1 is LNHDA and CDR2 SQIVND (reference sequence). Trimming removed 7 bases at V and 2 bases at J, with 12 bases between. This CDR3 reads CASILDWGNQPQHF. The CDR3 DNA reads as TGTGCCAGTATCCTCGATTGGGGCAATCAGCCCCAGCATTTT.

This clone has just one count. The chain carries TRBV5-1 and TRBJ2-1, with a tentative D call TRBD2 (5 bases). Germline V CDR1 and CDR2: SGHRS, YFSETQ. The ends were cut back, 9 bases at V and 9 bases at J, with 13 bases in the middle. This CDR3 is built from 11 residues. DNA of the CDR3: TGCGCCATCCCACTAGGCGGTGAGCAGTTCTTC. This encodes CAIPLGGEQFF. Supplemented by reference TRBV5-1 and TRBJ2-1, the full variable domain reads KAGVTQTPRYLIKTRGQQVTLSCSPISGHRSVSWYQQTPGQGLQFLFEYFSETQRNKGNFPGRFSGRQFSNSRSEMNVSTLELGDSALYLCAIPLGGEQFFGPGTRLTVL.

The chain joins TRBV27 to TRBJ2-1, with D tentatively TRBD2 (6 bases). The CDR3 extends over 14 amino acids. Germline-derived CDR1 and CDR2 are MNHEY and SMNVEV (reference sequence). V was pared by 10 bases and J by 7 bases, with 20 bases between. The DNA for the CDR3 is TGTGCCACCAAGACCCTCGGAGGGAGGAATGAGCAGTTCTTC. This gives the protein CATKTLGGRNEQFF.

This chain connects TRBV3-1 (or the pseudogene TRBV3-2) to TRBJ2-4; D gene ambiguous. The CDR3 is made up of 16 amino acids. V was clipped by 1 base and J by 0 bases, with 10 bases between them. Germline V gives CDR1 LGHDT, CDR2 YNNKEL (reference sequence). For the CDR3, the DNA is TGTGCCAGCAGCCAAGGGGGAACCCTAGCCAAAAACATTCAGTACTTC. It translates to CASSQGGTLAKNIQYF.

V gene TRBV11-3 combines with J gene TRBJ2-1; 12 nucleotides agree with TRBD2. This CDR3 spans 15 amino acids. Germline V gives CDR1 SGHNT, CDR2 YENEEA. V gave up 4 bases and J gave up 5 bases; unmatched junction bases: 3. The CDR3 is CASSSRLAGDNEQFF. In DNA, the CDR3 is TGTGCCAGCAGCTCCCGACTAGCGGGGGACAATGAGCAGTTCTTC.

The chain carries TRBV2 and TRBJ1-1; D ambiguous. Trimming removed 3 bases from V and 4 bases from J, with 12 bases in between. This CDR3 has 14 amino acids. CDR1 is SNHLY and CDR2 is FYNNEI in the germline V gene. This CDR3 is CASSDEGPFTEAFF. The CDR3 coding sequence is TGTGCCAGCAGTGATGAGGGTCCTTTCACTGAAGCTTTCTTT. Looking up the rest from reference TRBV2 and TRBJ1-1 gives the full variable domain: EPEVTQTPSHQVTQMGQEVILRCVPISNHLYFYWYRQILGQKVEFLVSFYNNEISEKSEIFDDQFSVERPDGSNFTLKIRSTKLEDSAMYFCASSDEGPFTEAFFGQGTRLTVV.

V and J are TRBV10-3 and TRBJ2-6; TRBD1 aligns across 8 bases. This CDR3 has 19 amino acids. Trimming took 0 bases from V and 0 from J; bases not matched to a gene: 7. Germline V gives CDR1 ENHRY, CDR2 SYGVKD. CDR3: CAISESVGQGYSGANVLTF. The DNA for the CDR3 is TGTGCCATCAGTGAGTCGGTTGGACAGGGCTACTCTGGGGCCAACGTCCTGACTTTC.

CDR3 region: CASSQVPDTEAFF. As DNA, the CDR3 is TGTGCCAGCAGCCAAGTCCCGGACACTGAAGCTTTCTTT. V and J are TRBV3-1 (or the pseudogene TRBV3-2) and TRBJ1-1, with D unresolved. The CDR3 is 13 residues long. Trimming stripped 1 base from V and 3 bases from J, with 6 bases between. Germline CDR1 and CDR2: LGHDT and YNNKEL (reference sequence).

This chain links TRBV7-6 with TRBJ2-3; TRBD2 aligns across 7 bases. Germline loops: CDR1 SGHVS, CDR2 FNYEAQ. The CDR3 covers 18 residues. The V segment lost 5 bases and the J segment 0 bases; nucleotides outside the gene matches: 14. CDR3 protein: CASSRLGGRAASTDTQYF. The DNA of the CDR3 is TGTGCCAGCAGCCGTCTCGGGGGGAGAGCCGCTAGCACAGATACGCAGTATTTT.

The V and J genes are TRBV16 and TRBJ2-7; D call uncertain. The V and J ends lost 2 bases and 4 bases respectively, with 15 bases between them. The germline gives CDR1 KGHSY, CDR2 FQNENV. CDR3 length: 15 amino acids. The DNA for the CDR3 is TGTGCCAGCAGCCAAGGCGCCGGATCTAAGTACGAGCAGTACTTC. Translated, it gives CASSQGAGSKYEQYF.

The gene calls are TRBV24-1 and TRBJ2-3, with TRBD2 as a possible D gene (5 bases). CDR1 and CDR2 (germline): KGHDR, SFDVKD. This CDR3 contains 19 residues. Trimming shortened V by 1 base and J by 2 bases, and 21 bases separated the two germline ends. In DNA, the CDR3 is TGTGCCACCAGTGATTTAACGGCCGAGAGGGAGAAAAACACAGATACGCAGTATTTT. This translates into CATSDLTAEREKNTDTQYF.